This T cell receptor (beta chain) originates from a study of Graves' ophthalmopathy and Graves' hyperthyroidism. CDR3 size: 16 residues. V shed 0 bases, J shed 4 bases, and the junction held 9 bases outside the gene matches. The V gene's germline CDR1 is DFQATT and CDR2 SNEGSKA (reference sequence). This clonotype was picked up many times. Amplification of TCR beta CDR3 regions used RNA transcripts. The authors performed first-round RT-PCR with HTBI primers and then a second-round multiplex PCR. TCRdb called the multiplex PCR reads again in MiXCR, with one record for every CDR3 protein. The sample holds approximately 480,000 distinct CDR3 sequences, roughly 14% seen once.

V is TRBV20-1 and J is TRBJ2-5; TRBD2 matches at 9 bases. The specimen was blood. The sequence derives from a woman younger than 45 with Graves' ophthalmopathy. The CDR3 bases are TGCAGTGCTAGAGACCCGGGGGGACTAGCACGAGAGACCCAGTACTTC. Protein: CSARDPGGLARETQYF.